This T cell receptor beta chain was found in a study of blood T cell repertoires in COVID-19 (dated by TCRdb to about 2020). About the investigation overall: Samples from collaborators originated in the United States, Italy and Spain and spanned both the acute and convalescent phases of COVID-19. The material from the prospective study consisted of cDNA or gDNA derived from T cells, B-cell-depleted T cells, or PBMCs. Subjects who had been exposed to COVID-19, were actively infected with it, or had recovered from it provided the deeply sampled blood TCRbeta repertoires that made up the dataset. The repertoires were made available in a free public database intended to serve as a resource for research on the immune response to SARS-CoV-2. The samples were drawn from two sources: the first 160 participants of the ongoing ImmuneRACE study, and 1,200 or so subjects contributed by 6 global collaborators. The sample metadata nearly always contained a de-identified subject ID, COVID-19 status, age in years and sex. Where available, HLA class I and class II types were taken from metadata supplied by the sample provider and were not determined by assay-based typing.

TCRbeta CDR3 regions were amplified from genomic DNA by means of the immunoSEQ Assay, a bias-controlled multiplex PCR. Under the source paper's analysis protocol: The number of nucleated cells in each sample was estimated from the amplification of reference gene primers within the assay. To quantify the absolute abundance of each unique TCRbeta CDR3 rearrangement, sequence reads were collapsed and filtered. For each sample, productive Simpson clonality was calculated as the square root of Simpson's diversity index across productive rearrangements. The table comes from immuneACCESS by way of TCRdb, which keeps in-frame sequences with V and J called. Part of the clones is missing from these tables; in studies checked, under half for an unresolved V gene and the rest for unknown reasons. The V and J calls and clone size were taken over from that table, and D and trimming were inferred from the DNA. This sample is represented by under 85,000 clones; 86% of them were singletons. 9% to 15% of the sample is taken by the ten largest.

Overall study outcomes, separate from this receptor: Clinical and demographic metadata were provided uncurated, with the amount varying by source and participant.

Deletion took 7 bases off V and 6 bases off J, with a span of 15 bases between the germline ends. Reading the germline V gene gives CDR1 SNHLY and CDR2 FYNNEI. Its CDR3 holds 14 amino acids, cysteine through phenylalanine. The retained sequence is limited to the CDR3, 42 bases, with the frame set at the first base. The collaborating institutions used their own protocols to collect whole blood in K2EDTA tubes. For TCRbeta analysis, collaborators shipped samples in one of three forms: frozen whole blood, isolated PBMCs, or DNA extracted from either of those sample types. Concerning this clone: It has no known antigen specificity. No clone much larger than this one lies a single base away; base qualities are absent.

Sequenced: peripheral blood. Recombination linked TRBV2 to TRBJ2-2; the D gene is perhaps TRBD1, from 5 matching bases. This TCR was recovered from a human donor in a cohort sampled during active COVID-19. The DNA sequence is TGTGCCAGCACGAGCAAGACAGTAGCCGGGGAGCTGTTTTTT. Its protein reads: CASTSKTVAGELFF. With the rest looked up from the reference TRBV2 and TRBJ2-2 genes rather than sequenced, the full variable domain is EPEVTQTPSHQVTQMGQEVILRCVPISNHLYFYWYRQILGQKVEFLVSFYNNEISEKSEIFDDQFSVERPDGSNFTLKIRSTKLEDSAMYFCASTSKTVAGELFFGEGSRLTVL.